Each of the 8 T cell receptor beta chains below was sequenced from the same sample in a study of T cell responses to AZD1222 COVID-19 vaccine. TCRdb's table, derived via immunoSEQ multiplex PCR, lists solely in-frame clones and lacks some. The sample includes about 130,000 clones, 88% of them seen just once. The source was peripheral blood, collected 28 days after the second AZD1222 dose. Every receptor here comes from an adult who received the AZD1222 COVID-19 vaccine.

The chain carries TRBV5-4 and TRBJ1-6, with D uncertain. V gave up 0 bases and J gave up 5 bases, with 12 bases separating them. CDR1 is SGHNT, CDR2 YYREEE, per germline (reference sequence). CDR3 length: 16 amino acids. This chain's CDR3 is CASSLGARANNSPLHF. CDR3 sequence (DNA): TGTGCCAGCAGCTTGGGTGCCCGGGCCAATAATTCACCCCTCCACTTT.

V gene TRBV6-5 combines with J gene TRBJ1-4; TRBD1 is a possible D gene (5 bases). This CDR3 has 13 residues. Looked up from germline, CDR1 is MNHEY and CDR2 is SVGAGI. V lost 10 bases to trimming and J lost 10 bases, with 19 bases between them. CDR3 nucleotides: TGTGCCATCTCCGGGACCCCGAGGGGAAAACTGTTTTTT. Its protein is CAISGTPRGKLFF.

As DNA, the CDR3 is TGTGCCAGCAGCTTACAGGGGATCTCCTACAATGAGCAGTTCTTC. Translation: CASSLQGISYNEQFF. J is TRBJ2-1 and V is TRBV7-3, with D perhaps matching TRBD1 (6 bases). Germline loops: CDR1 SGHTA, CDR2 FQGTGA. V was pared by 2 bases and J by 0 bases, with 8 bases between. The CDR3 has 15 amino acids. Supplemented by reference TRBV7-3 and TRBJ2-1, the full variable domain reads GAGVSQTPSNKVTEKGKYVELRCDPISGHTALYWYRQSLGQGPEFLIYFQGTGAADDSGLPNDRFFAVRPEGSVSTLKIQRTERGDSAVYLCASSLQGISYNEQFFGPGTRLTVL.

By its share, this clone is medium-sized. This same CDR3 is encoded by further DNA sequences in the sample. V gene TRBV6-5 combines with J gene TRBJ2-1; the match to TRBD1 covers 7 bases. Germline V gives CDR1 MNHEY, CDR2 SVGAGI. This CDR3 comprises 16 residues. The V segment lost 0 bases and the J segment 0 bases; nucleotides outside the gene matches: 2. The CDR3 DNA sequence: TGTGCCAGCAGTTACTCGGCAGGGGGCTCCTACAATGAGCAGTTCTTC. Protein sequence: CASSYSAGGSYNEQFF.

This chain links TRBV11-3 with TRBJ2-7; D might be TRBD1 or TRBD2, each matching 6 bases. V shed 5 bases and J shed 5 bases, with 10 bases lying between them. The germline CDR1 and CDR2 sequences are SGHNT and YENEEA. This CDR3 has 12 amino acids. The CDR3 protein is CASSQGGHEQYF. DNA of the CDR3: TGTGCCAGCAGCCAAGGGGGGCACGAGCAGTACTTC.

The rearrangement uses TRBV19 and TRBJ1-6; 7 bases fit TRBD1. Losses at the gene ends were 8 bases for V and 0 bases for J; bases not matched to a gene: 1. The germline CDR1 and CDR2 sequences are LNHDA and SQIVND (reference sequence). This CDR3 comprises 14 residues. CDR3 bases: TGTGCCAGTGGGGACAGCTCCTATAATTCACCCCTCCACTTT. Its protein is CASGDSSYNSPLHF.

The V gene is TRBV6-5, the J gene TRBJ2-6; D call uncertain. The CDR3 runs to 13 residues. V lost 10 bases and J lost 1, with 8 bases in between. Germline V gene data show CDR1 as MNHEY and CDR2 as SVGAGI. CDR3 protein: CATTPSGANVLTF. CDR3 DNA sequence: TGTGCCACCACCCCGTCTGGGGCCAACGTCCTGACTTTC.

The chain combines TRBV10-3 with TRBJ2-3, with 7 bases lining up with TRBD1. The junction had 7 bases not matched to a gene; V was cut back by 6 bases and J by 4 bases. Germline assignment: CDR1 ENHRY and CDR2 SYGVKD. The CDR3 is 14 amino acids. The CDR3 here is CAIRGTVGADTQYF. CDR3 in DNA: TGTGCCATCAGAGGGACAGTTGGGGCAGATACGCAGTATTTT.